Below, one T cell receptor (beta chain) is given with its context. Antigen unknown. There are 15 residues in the CDR3. The V end was cut by 1 base, the J end by 2 bases, with 10 bases between. Germline CDR1 and CDR2: LGHNA and YSLEER. TCRdb ran MiXCR on the 5' RACE reads and lists one entry per CDR3 protein. This sample carries hundreds of thousands of distinct CDR3 sequences, roughly an eighth of them seen once, and the ten largest clones take about 15%. The data originate from a study of T cells after yellow fever vaccination. Study-wide results and caveats: Within FACS-sorted repertoires, abundant clonotypes contaminating from the bulk population could be present.

The starting material was PBMCs, obtained on the day of the yellow fever booster vaccination. This rearrangement joins TRBV4-3 to TRBJ2-3; D not certain. The receptor's source is a man aged 30 to 45 who received the YFV17D yellow fever vaccine. CDR3 protein: CASSQVGTTTDTQYF. CDR3 sequence (DNA): TGCGCCAGCAGCCAAGTCGGCACCACCACAGATACGCAGTATTTT.